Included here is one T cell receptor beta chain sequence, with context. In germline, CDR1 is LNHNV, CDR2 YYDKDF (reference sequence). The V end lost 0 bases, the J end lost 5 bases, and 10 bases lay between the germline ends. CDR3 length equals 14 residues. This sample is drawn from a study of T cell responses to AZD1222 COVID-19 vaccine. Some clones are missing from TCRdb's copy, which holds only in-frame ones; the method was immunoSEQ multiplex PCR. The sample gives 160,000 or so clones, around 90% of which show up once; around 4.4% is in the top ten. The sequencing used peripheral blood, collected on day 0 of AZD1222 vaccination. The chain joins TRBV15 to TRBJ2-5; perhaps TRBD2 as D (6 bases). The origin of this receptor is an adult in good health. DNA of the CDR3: TGTGCCACCAGCAGAGATCGGGGGAGGGAGACCCAGTACTTC. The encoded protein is CATSRDRGRETQYF.